One T cell receptor (beta chain) is described in this entry. The antigen remains undetermined. Data came from immunoSEQ multiplex PCR; TCRdb stores just in-frame clones and leaves some out. Here the sample spans approximately 140,000 clones, over 90% being singletons. This record comes from a study of T cell responses to AZD1222 COVID-19 vaccine. General study findings and limits: Just a handful of AZD1222 recipients tested seropositive at baseline.

CDR3 length: 14 residues. The V end was cut by 6 bases, the J end by 2 bases, with 13 bases between. Per germline, CDR1 MDHEN and CDR2 SYDVKM. The material was peripheral blood, obtained on day 0 of AZD1222 vaccination. This sequence joins TRBV28 and TRBJ1-1, with a possible D match to TRBD1 (5 bases). The sequence derives from an adult in good health. CDR3 amino acids: CASRVQAYNTEAFF. CDR3 nucleotides: TGTGCCAGCAGGGTACAGGCGTATAACACTGAAGCTTTCTTT.